The rows below give T cell receptor beta chains drawn from one sample of a study of T cells in localized non-small cell lung cancer. This table comes from immunoSEQ multiplex PCR, and its TCRdb copy is limited to in-frame clones, with some not included. The sample includes 90,000 to 95,000 clones, approximately 90% seen only once; the top ten take over 12%. The sample here was peripheral blood, taken before any cancer treatment. The receptors derive from a man aged 35 to 69 with stage I squamous cell lung carcinoma. Both conserved end residues are part of each CDR3. Fields, in order: J gene, D gene, clone size, V gene, CDR3 protein, CDR3 DNA. The D gene is left open where the match is weak. Only part of the rows carry a size: once, few, many, or a class if the clone is expanded.

TRBJ1-2 - - TRBV5-1 CASSANYGYTF TGCGCCAGCAGCGCGAACTATGGCTACACCTTC
TRBJ1-2 - - TRBV19 CASSEQGRSYGYTF TGTGCCAGTAGTGAACAGGGAAGGAGCTATGGCTACACCTTC
TRBJ1-2 - - TRBV7-9 CASSLMGQAGYTF TGTGCCAGCAGCTTAATGGGGCAGGCTGGCTACACCTTC
TRBJ2-7 - - TRBV6-1 CASSPYGRSGYEQYF TGTGCCAGCAGTCCTTACGGCAGGTCTGGCTACGAGCAGTACTTC
TRBJ2-5 TRBD2 - TRBV19 CASRGQTSGEETQYF TGTGCCAGTAGAGGACAAACTAGCGGTGAAGAGACCCAGTACTTC
TRBJ2-1 TRBD1 - TRBV6-1 CASSERQGPFF TGTGCCAGCAGTGAAAGACAGGGTCCGTTCTTC
TRBJ2-7 - - TRBV5-1 CASAGLEDNPYEQYF TGCGCCAGCGCCGGGTTAGAGGACAACCCCTACGAGCAGTACTTC
TRBJ1-4 TRBD1 once TRBV6-5 CASKIQGGHGEKLFF TGTGCCAGCAAAATACAGGGGGGACACGGTGAAAAACTGTTTTTT
TRBJ2-7 - - TRBV4-2 CASSQDGADYEQYF TGTGCCAGCAGCCAAGATGGGGCGGACTACGAGCAGTACTTC
TRBJ2-2 - - TRBV4-3 CASSQVHGGTGELFF TGCGCCAGCAGCCAGGTCCACGGAGGCACCGGGGAGCTGTTTTTT
TRBJ1-1 - once TRBV5-1 CASRANTEAFF TGCGCCAGCAGAGCGAACACTGAAGCTTTCTTT